The present TCR beta chain was sequenced within a study of human T cells and chemical hapten exposure. Using its own MiXCR run on the RACE reads, TCRdb lists one record per CDR3 protein. This sample carries 340,000 or so distinct CDR3 sequences, approximately 6.9% of them seen once, and the ten largest clones take 7.5% to 9%. The ends lost 11 bases at V and 6 bases at J; junction bases unmatched: 14. The CDR3 totals 15 residues. Germline CDR1 reads ENHRY; CDR2 reads SYGVKD. Indicated time point: patch test 1, 2 weeks after DPC sensitization. Described treatment: therapeutic diphenylcyclopropenone sensitization with weekly scalp DPC. There are many counts of this clonotype.

This specimen consisted of whole blood, obtained in connection with sensitization to the hapten diphenylcyclopropenone (DPC). This TCR was sampled from a woman aged 18-29 years with alopecia areata. Some clones in this sample may be carry-over from other donors' samples. The chain joins TRBV10-3 to TRBJ2-3; 10 nucleotides line up with TRBD1. DNA of the CDR3: TGTGCCTCTCGTCGGGGGGACAGGGGTAGGGATACGCAGTATTTT. Protein sequence: CASRRGDRGRDTQYF.